The clone carrying this T cell receptor beta chain was counted once. The repertoire was sequenced with immunoSEQ multiplex PCR; TCRdb's copy has only in-frame clones and lacks some. The sample yields around 13,000 clones, about 85% seen once. V dropped 5 bases and J dropped 0; count of bases not matched to a gene: 4. The germline V gene encodes CDR1 SGHTA and CDR2 FQGTGA. There are 15 residues in the CDR3. The data were taken from a study of tumour-infiltrating T cells in Burkitt lymphoma. Study overall: Productive clonality predicted overall and progression-free survival.

The sequenced sample consisted of tumor tissue. The chain carries TRBV7-3 and TRBJ2-1; 7 positions match TRBD2. The clonotype originates from a human donor with diffuse large B-cell lymphoma. The CDR3 sequence is CASSAGGSSYNEQFF. CDR3 nucleotides: TGTGCCAGCAGCGCCGGGGGGAGCTCCTACAATGAGCAGTTCTTC.